This T cell receptor beta chain was sequenced for a study of cytomegalovirus exposure and HLA in healthy donors. Assay used: immunoSEQ multiplex PCR; TCRdb lists only in-frame clones, some missing. The sample includes roughly 100,000 clones, around 83% seen only once; the top ten take over 3%. Study-level points and caveats: Specificity for CMV antigens was confirmed in vitro for three of the CMV-associated chains. According to the study, approximately 150 TCR beta chains were cytomegalovirus-associated. The finding came from a later analysis; first-cohort TCR clusters tended to co-occur in the approximately 120 validation repertoires.

In the case of this clone: Its antigen is currently unknown.

The length of the CDR3 is 14 residues. Germline assignment: CDR1 KGHSH and CDR2 LQKENI. Trimming removed 4 bases at V and 4 bases at J, with 13 bases between. V is TRBV18 and J is TRBJ2-5; D perhaps matches TRBD2 (5 bases). Sequenced sample: PBMCs. The receptor was isolated from a woman in her late teens or twenties in good health and CMV-seropositive. Written as DNA, the CDR3 is TGTGCCAGCTCACTACTAGTTCTAGGAGAGACCCAGTACTTC. Translation: CASSLLVLGETQYF.